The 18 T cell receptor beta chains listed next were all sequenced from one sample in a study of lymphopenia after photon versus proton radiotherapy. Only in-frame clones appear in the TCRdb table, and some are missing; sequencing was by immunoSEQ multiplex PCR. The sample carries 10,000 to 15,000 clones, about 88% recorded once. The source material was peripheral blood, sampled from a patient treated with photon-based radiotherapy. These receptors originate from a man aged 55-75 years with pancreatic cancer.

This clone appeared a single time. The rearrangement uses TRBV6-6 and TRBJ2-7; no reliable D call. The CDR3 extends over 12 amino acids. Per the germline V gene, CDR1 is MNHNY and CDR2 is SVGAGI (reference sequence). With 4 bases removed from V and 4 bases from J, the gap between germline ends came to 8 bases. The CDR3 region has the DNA TGTGCCAGCAGTTCAAACCGGTACGAGCAGTACTTC. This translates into CASSSNRYEQYF.

CDR3 protein: CASSREQSGAGLFF. The CDR3 nucleotides read TGTGCCAGCAGCCGAGAGCAATCGGGGGCAGGACTGTTTTTT. The chain joins TRBV7-8 to TRBJ1-4; tentatively, D is TRBD1 (6 bases). V lost 5 bases and J 13 bases, leaving 20 bases between the germline ends. CDR1 and CDR2 from the germline V gene are SGHVS and FQNEAQ. The CDR3 consists of 14 residues.

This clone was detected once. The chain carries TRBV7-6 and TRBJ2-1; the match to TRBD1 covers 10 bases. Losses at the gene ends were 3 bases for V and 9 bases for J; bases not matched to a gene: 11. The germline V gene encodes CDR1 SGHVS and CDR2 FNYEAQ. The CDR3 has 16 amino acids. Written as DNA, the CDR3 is TGTGCCAGCAGCTTGGGATCGGGGACAGGGGTGGGTGAGCAGTTCTTC. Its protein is CASSLGSGTGVGEQFF.

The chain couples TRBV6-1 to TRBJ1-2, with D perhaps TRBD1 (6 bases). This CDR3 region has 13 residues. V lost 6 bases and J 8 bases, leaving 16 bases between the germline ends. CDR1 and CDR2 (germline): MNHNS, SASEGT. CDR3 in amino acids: CASSEGGDRGYTF. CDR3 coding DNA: TGTGCCAGCAGCGAGGGGGGAGATCGGGGCTACACCTTC.

CDR3 nucleotides: TGTGCCAGCAGTACGAACGGATTGAGGGAGCAGTTCTTC. This gives the protein CASSTNGLREQFF. The chain links TRBV6-6 to TRBJ2-1; no definite D call. This CDR3 is built from 13 residues. The germline V and J ends were trimmed by 5 bases and 10 bases, with 15 bases remaining between them. CDR1 MNHNY and CDR2 SVGAGI come from the germline V gene (reference sequence).

The CDR3 bases are TGCGCCAGCAGCTCCCCCAGCTCCTACAATGAGCAGTTCTTC. Its protein product is CASSSPSSYNEQFF. The chain has TRBV5-1 and TRBJ2-1, with D hard to call. CDR1 is SGHRS, CDR2 YFSETQ, per germline. Trimming shortened V by 3 bases and J by 0 bases, and 7 bases separated the two germline ends. The CDR3 runs 14 residues.

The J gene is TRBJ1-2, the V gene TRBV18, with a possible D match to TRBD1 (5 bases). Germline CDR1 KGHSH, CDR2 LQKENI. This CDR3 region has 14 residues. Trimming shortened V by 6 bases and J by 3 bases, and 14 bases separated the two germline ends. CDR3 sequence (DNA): TGTGCCAGCTCCCAAGGGGTTGGGGACTATGGCTACACCTTC. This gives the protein CASSQGVGDYGYTF.

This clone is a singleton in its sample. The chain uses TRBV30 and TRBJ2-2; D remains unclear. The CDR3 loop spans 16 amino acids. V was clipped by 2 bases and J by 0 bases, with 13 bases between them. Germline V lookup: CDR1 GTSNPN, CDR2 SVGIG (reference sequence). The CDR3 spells CAWSSHPNPNTGELFF. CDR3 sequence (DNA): TGTGCCTGGAGTTCACATCCTAATCCGAACACCGGGGAGCTGTTTTTT. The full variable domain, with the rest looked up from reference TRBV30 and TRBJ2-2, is SQTIHQWPATLVQPVGSPLSLECTVEGTSNPNLYWYRQAAGRGLQLLFYSVGIGQISSEVPQNLSASRPQDRQFILSSKKLLLSDSGFYLCAWSSHPNPNTGELFFGEGSRLTVL.

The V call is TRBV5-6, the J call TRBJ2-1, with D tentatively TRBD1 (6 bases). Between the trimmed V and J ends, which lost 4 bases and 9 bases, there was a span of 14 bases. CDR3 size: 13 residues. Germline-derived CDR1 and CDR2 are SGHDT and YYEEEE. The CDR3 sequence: CASSILGAGEQFF. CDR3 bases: TGTGCCAGCAGCATACTGGGGGCGGGTGAGCAGTTCTTC.

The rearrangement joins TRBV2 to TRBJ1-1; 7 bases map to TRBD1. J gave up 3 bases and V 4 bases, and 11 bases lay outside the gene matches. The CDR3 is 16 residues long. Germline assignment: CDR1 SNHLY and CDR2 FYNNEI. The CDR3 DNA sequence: TGTGCCAGCAGTGGAAACCACAGGGGCCAAGACACTGAAGCTTTCTTT. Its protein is CASSGNHRGQDTEAFF.

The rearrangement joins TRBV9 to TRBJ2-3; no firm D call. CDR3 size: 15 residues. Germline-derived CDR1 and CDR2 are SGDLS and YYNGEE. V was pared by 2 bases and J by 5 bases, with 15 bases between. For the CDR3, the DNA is TGTGCCAGCAGCGTCGCCGGCCCGTCGGTAGATACGCAGTATTTT. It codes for CASSVAGPSVDTQYF.

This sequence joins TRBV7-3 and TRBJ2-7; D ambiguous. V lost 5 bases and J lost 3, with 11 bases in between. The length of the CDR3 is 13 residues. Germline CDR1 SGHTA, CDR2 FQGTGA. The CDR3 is CASSTQLNYEQYF. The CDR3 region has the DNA TGTGCCAGCAGCACACAACTTAACTACGAGCAGTACTTC. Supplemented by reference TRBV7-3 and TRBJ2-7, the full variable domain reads GAGVSQTPSNKVTEKGKYVELRCDPISGHTALYWYRQSLGQGPEFLIYFQGTGAADDSGLPNDRFFAVRPEGSVSTLKIQRTERGDSAVYLCASSTQLNYEQYFGPGTRLTVT.

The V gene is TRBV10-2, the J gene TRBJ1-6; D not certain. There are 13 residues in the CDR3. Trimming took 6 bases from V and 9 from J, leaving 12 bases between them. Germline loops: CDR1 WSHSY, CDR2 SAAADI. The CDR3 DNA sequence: TGCGCCAGCAGCCCCCGGCTTGGTTCACCCCTCCACTTT. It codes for CASSPRLGSPLHF.

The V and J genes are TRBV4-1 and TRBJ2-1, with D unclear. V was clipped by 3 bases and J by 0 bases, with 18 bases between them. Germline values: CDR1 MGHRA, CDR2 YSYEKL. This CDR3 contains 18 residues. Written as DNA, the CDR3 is TGCGCCAGCAGCCAGGGTCGCCGTATGGGCCGCTCCTACAATGAGCAGTTCTTC. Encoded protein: CASSQGRRMGRSYNEQFF.

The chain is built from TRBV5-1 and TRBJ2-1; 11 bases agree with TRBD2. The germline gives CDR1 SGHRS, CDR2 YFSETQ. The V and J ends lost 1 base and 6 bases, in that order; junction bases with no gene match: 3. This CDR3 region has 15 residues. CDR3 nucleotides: TGCGCCAGCAGCTTGACTAGCGGGGGCCGCAATGAGCAGTTCTTC. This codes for CASSLTSGGRNEQFF.

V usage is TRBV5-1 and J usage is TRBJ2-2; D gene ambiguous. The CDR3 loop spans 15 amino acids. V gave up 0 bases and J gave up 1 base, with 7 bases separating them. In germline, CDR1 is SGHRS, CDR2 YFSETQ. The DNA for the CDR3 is TGCGCCAGCAGCTTGGATCCCGGGAACACCGGGGAGCTGTTTTTT. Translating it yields CASSLDPGNTGELFF. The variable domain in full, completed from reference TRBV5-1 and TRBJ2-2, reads KAGVTQTPRYLIKTRGQQVTLSCSPISGHRSVSWYQQTPGQGLQFLFEYFSETQRNKGNFPGRFSGRQFSNSRSEMNVSTLELGDSALYLCASSLDPGNTGELFFGEGSRLTVL.

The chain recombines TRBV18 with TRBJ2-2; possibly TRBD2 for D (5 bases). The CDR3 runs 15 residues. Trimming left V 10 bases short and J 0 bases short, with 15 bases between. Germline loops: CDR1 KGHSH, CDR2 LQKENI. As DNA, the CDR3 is TGTGCCACCCTTGAGGAGGCTCCGAACACCGGGGAGCTGTTTTTT. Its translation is CATLEEAPNTGELFF.

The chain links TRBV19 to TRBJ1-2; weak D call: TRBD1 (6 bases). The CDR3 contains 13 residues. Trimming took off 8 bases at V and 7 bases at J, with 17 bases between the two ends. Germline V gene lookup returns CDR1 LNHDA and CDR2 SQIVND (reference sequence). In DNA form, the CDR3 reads TGTGCCAGTGGGGGGCAGGTATTTATTGGCTACACCTTC. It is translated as CASGGQVFIGYTF.